These 27 T cell receptor beta chains were all obtained from the same sample, sequenced in a study of monozygotic twins with inflammatory bowel disease. TCRdb re-called the 5' RACE reads; one entry per CDR3 protein, DNA not given. Here the sample table reports 400,000 to 500,000 distinct CDR3 sequences. Material: blood. The receptors derive from a human donor with ulcerative colitis or Crohn's disease, or a healthy co-twin of an affected twin (not recorded which).

The rearrangement uses TRBV20-1 and TRBJ1-1; TCRdb returns TRBD1, unconfirmable since there is no DNA. Germline CDR1 DFQATT, CDR2 SNEGSKA (reference sequence). The CDR3 spans 15 residues. This chain's CDR3 is CSARDRHRGSTEAFF.

V and J are TRBV21-1 and TRBJ2-2; the TRBD1 assignment by TCRdb is unverifiable without DNA. TRBV21-1 is a documented pseudogene. This CDR3 has 16 amino acids. The CDR3: CASSAVGRGPPGELFF.

This rearrangement joins TRBV7-9 to TRBJ2-7; TCRdb's D call, TRBD1, is unchecked because there is no DNA. Germline V CDR1 and CDR2: SEHNR, FQNEAQ (reference sequence). CDR3 size: 15 residues. The CDR3: CASSSTGTGRNEQYF.

This chain joins TRBV6-4 and TRBJ1-1. The CDR3 spans 13 residues. The germline V gene encodes CDR1 MRHNA and CDR2 SNTAGT. Here the CDR3 reads CASSDSRSSKAFF.

The gene calls are TRBV7-9 and TRBJ1-5; with no DNA, the TCRdb D assignment of TRBD1 cannot be verified. Germline V CDR1 and CDR2: SEHNR, FQNEAQ (reference sequence). The CDR3 sequence is 15 residues long. The CDR3 protein is CASSLTGGANQPQHF.

The chain combines TRBV12-3 or TRBV12-4 with TRBJ2-1; absent DNA, TCRdb's TRBD2 call cannot be checked. The CDR3 extends over 15 amino acids. This chain's CDR3 is CASRTYSGGYDEQFF.

This chain joins TRBV4-3 and TRBJ2-1. The germline V gene has CDR1 LGHNA and CDR2 YSLEER. This CDR3 is built from 15 residues. The CDR3 sequence: CASSQGISLGGEQFF.

The chain combines TRBV3-1 with TRBJ1-2. The CDR3 totals 17 residues. CDR1 and CDR2 (germline): LGHDT, YNNKEL (reference sequence). CDR3 amino acids: CASSQDIDPRANYGYTF. Combining the CDR3 with reference TRBV3-1 and TRBJ1-2 gives the whole variable domain DTAVSQTPKYLVTQMGNDKSIKCEQNLGHDTMYWYKQDSKKFLKIMFSYNNKELIINETVPNRFSPKSPDKAHLNLHINSLELGDSAVYFCASSQDIDPRANYGYTFGSGTRLTVV.

The J gene is TRBJ2-6, the V gene TRBV3-1. Per the germline V gene, CDR1 is LGHDT and CDR2 is YNNKEL (reference sequence). The CDR3 runs 13 residues. The chain's CDR3 is CASSQDGANVLTF.

V is TRBV7-9 and J is TRBJ2-5; as DNA is missing, the TRBD2 call by TCRdb cannot be tested. The CDR3 is made up of 17 amino acids. Germline assignment: CDR1 SEHNR and CDR2 FQNEAQ (reference sequence). The CDR3 protein is CASSSRVELAAKETQYF.

The V call is TRBV4-2, the J call TRBJ2-6; lacking DNA, the TRBD1 call made by TCRdb goes unchecked. CDR1 is LGHNA, CDR2 YNFKEQ, per germline. The CDR3 consists of 16 residues. CDR3 in amino acids: CASSQDRDSGANVLTF.

The genes are TRBV9 and TRBJ2-3; the D gene TCRdb calls, TRBD1, cannot be checked with no DNA. Per germline, CDR1 SGDLS and CDR2 YYNGEE. The CDR3 is made up of 13 amino acids. The CDR3 protein is CASSAGTEDTQYF.

The J gene is TRBJ2-7, the V gene TRBV5-5; TCRdb picks TRBD1, but there is no DNA to check that call. Germline CDR1 SGHKS, CDR2 YYEKEE (reference sequence). The CDR3 consists of 18 residues. CDR3 in amino acids: CASSYGGPPGRSPYEQYF.

The chain couples TRBV11-2 to TRBJ1-2. CDR3 length: 13 amino acids. Germline CDR1 is SGHAT and CDR2 is FQNNGV. The CDR3 sequence: CASSLGGFYGYTF.

V is TRBV6-5 and J is TRBJ2-3; lacking DNA, the TRBD1 call made by TCRdb goes unchecked. The CDR3 is made up of 15 amino acids. Germline V CDR1 and CDR2: MNHEY, SVGAGI. The CDR3 reads CASSYSGTSTDTQYF.

V is TRBV20-1 and J is TRBJ2-7; lacking DNA, the TRBD2 call made by TCRdb goes unchecked. Per the germline V gene, CDR1 is DFQATT and CDR2 is SNEGSKA (reference sequence). The CDR3 is 12 amino acids. This CDR3 reads CSAGPMSGEQYF.

CDR3 sequence reads: CASSLASSSEQYF. The chain uses TRBV5-1 and TRBJ2-7. Germline CDR1 is SGHRS and CDR2 is YFSETQ. This CDR3 contains 13 residues.

This sequence joins TRBV5-1 and TRBJ2-3; TCRdb picks TRBD1, but there is no DNA to check that call. This CDR3 region has 15 residues. CDR1 and CDR2 (germline): SGHRS, YFSETQ. CDR3 in amino acids: CASSWDRGSTDTQYF.

This rearrangement joins TRBV12-3 or TRBV12-4 to TRBJ2-2; TCRdb names TRBD1, which stays unverified in the absence of DNA. The CDR3 runs 14 residues. This chain's CDR3 is CATTTGADTGELFF.

This rearrangement joins TRBV20-1 to TRBJ2-7. The CDR3 has 19 residues. Germline V gene data show CDR1 as DFQATT and CDR2 as SNEGSKA (reference sequence). The chain's CDR3 is CSARDAISNRPNPSYEQYF.

V usage is TRBV6-5 and J usage is TRBJ1-6. The CDR3 is 16 residues long. Germline V lookup: CDR1 MNHEY, CDR2 SVGAGI. The CDR3 region is CASSYGQSSYNSPLHF.

V usage is TRBV5-1 and J usage is TRBJ2-5. CDR1 and CDR2 from the germline V gene are SGHRS and YFSETQ. The CDR3 sequence is 13 residues long. CDR3 sequence reads: CASSVDRQETQYF.

This chain connects TRBV4-3 to TRBJ1-4; the D call of TRBD1 rests on TCRdb alone, since no DNA is present to check it. This CDR3 spans 14 amino acids. CDR1 and CDR2 from the germline V gene are LGHNA and YSLEER. The CDR3 loop is CASSPQGGNEKLFF.

The rearrangement uses TRBV7-9 and TRBJ2-7. The CDR3 runs 14 residues. The germline gives CDR1 SEHNR, CDR2 FQNEAQ (reference sequence). This CDR3 is CASSSNDKPYEQYF.

The rearrangement uses TRBV6-6 and TRBJ2-3; TCRdb designates TRBD1, a call that cannot be tested without DNA. This CDR3 contains 14 residues. Germline assignment: CDR1 MNHNY and CDR2 SVGAGI (reference sequence). CDR3 sequence reads: CASSYDRAGDTQYF.

The J gene is TRBJ2-1, the V gene TRBV3-1; TCRdb lists TRBD2, though no DNA is available to test this call. The CDR3 is 15 amino acids. Per the germline V gene, CDR1 is LGHDT and CDR2 is YNNKEL (reference sequence). The CDR3 loop reads CASTTSGTTYNEQFF.

The chain combines TRBV2 with TRBJ1-2; there is no DNA to check the TCRdb D call of TRBD1. Germline values: CDR1 SNHLY, CDR2 FYNNEI. This CDR3 contains 14 residues. CDR3 residues: CASRGQAVNYGYTF.